The present entry profiles one TCR beta chain with its context. This specimen belongs to a study of blood T cell repertoires in COVID-19. Turning to the study itself: The analysed material was cDNA or gDNA that came from T cells, B-cell-depleted T cells, or PBMCs.

Study processing details: Estimates of nucleated cell counts were drawn from the amplification of reference gene primers. Sequencing used immunoSEQ multiplex PCR; TCRdb keeps in-frame clones, though not all of them. For V, J and clone size, that table is used; D and trimming come from the DNA. The sample shows 200,000 to 250,000 clones, 84% of them seen only once. Germline loops: CDR1 SGHAT, CDR2 FQNNGV. This CDR3 is built from 16 residues. J gave up 7 bases and V 5 bases, and 6 bases lay outside the gene matches. This chain uses TRBV11-2 with TRBJ2-1, with TRBD2 matching 15 bases. The specimen sequenced was PBMCs or T cells enriched from blood (not recorded which). The TCR comes from a woman in her 40s who had recovered from COVID-19. The CDR3 region has the DNA TGTGCCAGCAGCATCGGACTAGCGGGAGGGCGGAATGAGCAGTTCTTC. This gives the protein CASSIGLAGGRNEQFF. The full variable domain, completed using reference TRBV11-2 and TRBJ2-1, is EAGVAQSPRYKIIEKRQSVAFWCNPISGHATLYWYQQILGQGPKLLIQFQNNGVVDDSQLPKDRFSAERLKGVDSTLKIQPAKLEDSAVYLCASSIGLAGGRNEQFFGPGTRLTVL.